This TCR beta chain was sequenced during a study of Ad26.COV2.S vaccination and SARS-CoV-2 variants (dated by TCRdb to the early 2020s). For the study in its entirety: The specificity and breadth of SARS-CoV-2-reactive T cell receptors after Ad26.COV2.S vaccination were assessed by TCRbeta repertoire sequencing. A total of roughly 32 samples were included in the TCR-sequenced set, comprising about 20 Ad26.COV2.S vaccine recipients, 5 placebo recipients and 8 SARS-CoV-2 convalescent individuals. What the study reported, not specific to this receptor: Substantial breadth of spike-specific CD8+ and CD4+ T cell responses was reported after vaccination. It was noted by the authors that total T cell responses may have been underestimated by the TCR breadth and depth analyses. Spike-specific TCR breadth was higher in Ad26.COV2.S recipients than in placebo recipients (P = 0.0014). Comparable non-spike TCR breadth was observed between vaccine and placebo recipients, consistent with only spike being contained in the vaccine.

TCRbeta CDR3 regions were sequenced with the immunoSEQ Assay. After extraction, genomic DNA underwent amplification by bias-controlled multiplex PCR, followed by high-throughput sequencing. Per the authors' processing: To quantify the absolute abundance of every unique TCRbeta CDR3 region, sequences were collapsed and filtered. Usable DNA was measured by amplifying reference genes present in all nucleated cells, and TCRbeta template counts were normalized to that usable DNA to estimate T cell fraction. Repertoire TCRs were annotated as SARS-CoV-2-specific by exact matching of V gene, CDR3 amino acid sequence and J gene to a known reactive TCR set. MIRA supplied the reference SARS-CoV-2 TCR set, which was filtered for enrichment in COVID-19-positive ImmuneCODE repertoires so that public or cross-reactive TCRs were removed. Using the MIRA antigens, annotated TCRs were further analysed by specific ORF or by position within an ORF. Depth was the summed frequency of annotated unique rearrangements, while breadth was defined as annotated unique rearrangements over total unique productive rearrangements. Two-sided Wilcoxon rank-sum tests were applied when comparing TCR breadth between groups. The table comes from immuneACCESS by way of TCRdb, which keeps in-frame sequences with V and J called. Part of the clones is missing from these tables; in studies checked, under half for an unresolved V gene and the rest for unknown reasons. That table is the source of V, J and clone size, and D and trimming were worked out from the DNA. The table for this sample lists roughly 180,000 clones; 87% of them were counted only once. 5% to 7% of the sample belongs to the ten largest clones.

A single count supports this clone. Its antigen remains undetermined. There are no base qualities to consult, and no much larger clone falls within one base. The V and J ends are trimmed by 6 bases and 2 bases, leaving 14 bases between them. Including cysteine and phenylalanine, the CDR3 has 14 amino acids. Kept here is only the CDR3 DNA, which spans 42 bases and is read in frame from base 1. The germline V gene specifies SGHTA as CDR1 and FQGNSA as CDR2. The time point label, read with the paper, signifies: individuals recovered from natural SARS-CoV-2 infection. The V and J genes are TRBV7-2 and TRBJ2-7, with a tentative D call of TRBD1 or TRBD2, each matching 5 bases. The sequencing here drew on peripheral blood, taken after recovery from COVID-19. This clonotype originated in a human donor who had recovered from COVID-19. The bases read TGTGCCAGCAGACGTGGGACCACAGCCTACGAGCAGTACTTC. This encodes CASRRGTTAYEQYF.